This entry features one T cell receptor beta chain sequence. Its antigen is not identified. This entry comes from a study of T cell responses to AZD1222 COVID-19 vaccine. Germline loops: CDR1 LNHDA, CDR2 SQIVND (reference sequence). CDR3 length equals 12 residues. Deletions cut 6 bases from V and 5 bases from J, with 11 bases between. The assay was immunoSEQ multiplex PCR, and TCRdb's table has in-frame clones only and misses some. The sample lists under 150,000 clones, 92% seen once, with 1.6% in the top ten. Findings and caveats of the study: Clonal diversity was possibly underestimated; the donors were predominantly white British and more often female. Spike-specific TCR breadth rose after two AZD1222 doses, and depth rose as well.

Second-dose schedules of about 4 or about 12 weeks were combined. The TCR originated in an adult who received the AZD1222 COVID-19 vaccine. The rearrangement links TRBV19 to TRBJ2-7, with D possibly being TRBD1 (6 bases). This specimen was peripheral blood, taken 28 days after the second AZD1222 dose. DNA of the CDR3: TGTGCCAGTAGAACCGGGACAAACGAGCAGTACTTC. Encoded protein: CASRTGTNEQYF.